The rows below give T cell receptor beta chains drawn from one sample of a study of T cell repertoires in cytomegalovirus infection. These receptors have no identified antigens. TCRdb reprocessed the reads with MiXCR, giving one entry per CDR3 protein. Counted here are 80,000 to 90,000 distinct CDR3 sequences, about 45% occurring once; the ten biggest clones make up more than 80%. The material sequenced was CD8+ T cells from cultured PBMCs, taken from culture after CMV antigen stimulation. The source is a human donor in good health (CMV status not recorded). Some clones in this sample may be carry-over from other donors' samples. Each CDR3 is given with its conserved first and last residue. A D gene is named only where the DNA matches it firmly. Not every row has a clone size; where given, it reads once, few, many or a size class.

TRBV25-1	-	-	TRBJ1-1	TGTGCCAGAAGTTCCCGGTCCGAAGCTTTCTTT	CARSSRSEAFF
TRBV27	-	few	TRBJ2-1	TGTGCCAGCAGTTTAAAGGGCCGGCTCACCCTGGTAGAGCAGTTCTTC	CASSLKGRLTLVEQFF
TRBV7-6	-	-	TRBJ1-5	TGTGCCATCGAGGGATTCGGGTTGCGTCAGCCCCAGCATTTT	CAIEGFGLRQPQHF
TRBV5-1	TRBD2	once	TRBJ2-3	TGCGCCAGCAGCTTTACTAGCGGGAGCACAGATACGCAGTATTTT	CASSFTSGSTDTQYF
TRBV7-3	TRBD2	once	TRBJ2-1	TGTGCCAGCAGCTCAAGGGCTAGCGGGTTGCAGTTCTTC	CASSSRASGLQFF
TRBV13	TRBD1	-	TRBJ1-2	TGTGCCAGCAGCTTAGCGGACAGGGCATTCTATGGCTACACCTTC	CASSLADRAFYGYTF
TRBV4-1	-	-	TRBJ2-1	TGCGCCAGCAGCCAAGAAGAGTTTACGGTCTACAATGAGCAGTTCTTC	CASSQEEFTVYNEQFF
TRBV7-9	TRBD2	once	TRBJ2-2	TGTGCTCTAACAAGCCCGACTAGCTTGGCCGGGGAGCTGTTTTTT	CALTSPTSLAGELFF
TRBV7-6	-	-	TRBJ2-1	TGTGCCAGCAGCCTAGTTAGGTATACAGGGCGCATACCCTACAATGAGCAGTTCTTC	CASSLVRYTGRIPYNEQFF
TRBV7-9	-	few	TRBJ2-7	TGTGCCAGCAGCTTACAGGGCTACGAGCAGTACTTC	CASSLQGYEQYF
TRBV6-1	-	few	TRBJ1-2	TGTGCCACCCGGCCCGGGGCTCACTATGGCTACACCTTC	CATRPGAHYGYTF
TRBV11-2	-	-	TRBJ2-5	TGTGCCAGCAGCTTAGGGGGGGCCCTAGTTTCTTCGGACTTC	CASSLGGALVSSDF
TRBV7-8	-	-	TRBJ1-1	TGTGCCAGCAGCCGCGTGTTTATTCTCGGGCCTTCAAAGGACACTGAAGCTTTCTTT	CASSRVFILGPSKDTEAFF
TRBV4-1	-	-	TRBJ2-2	TGCGCCCTGGGTGCAGGATCGGGAATATGGCGGACCGGGGAGCTGTTTTTT	CALGAGSGIWRTGELFF
TRBV7-6	-	-	TRBJ1-5	TGTGCCAGCAGCCCCACAGTGAATCAGCCCCAGCATTTT	CASSPTVNQPQHF
TRBV11-2	-	-	TRBJ2-1	TGTGCCAGCAGCTTCTCACACAGGTCCGTTGAGCAGTTCTTC	CASSFSHRSVEQFF
TRBV7-9	TRBD2	-	TRBJ2-1	TGTGCCAGCAGCTTAACGACTAGCGGGAGGGCCTCCTACAATGAGCAGTTCTTC	CASSLTTSGRASYNEQFF
TRBV24-1	TRBD1	few	TRBJ2-5	TGTGCCACCAGTGAATTTGGACAGGGACCTCAAGAGACCCAGTACTTC	CATSEFGQGPQETQYF
TRBV14	-	-	TRBJ2-3	TGTGCCAGCAGCCACCTCCGAGGGTTTACAGATACGCAGTATTTT	CASSHLRGFTDTQYF
TRBV7-9	TRBD2	-	TRBJ2-7	TGTGCCAGCAGCCCTCGGCTAGCGGGGGTTAGCTCCTACGAGCAGTACTTC	CASSPRLAGVSSYEQYF
TRBV28	-	many	TRBJ2-7	TGTGCCAGCACTCCCACCACACTAGGCTACGAGCAGTACTTC	CASTPTTLGYEQYF
TRBV4-2	-	-	TRBJ2-7	TGTGCCAGCAGCCCCCGTCGGAGCGGCCGTGGGTACGAGCAGTACTTC	CASSPRRSGRGYEQYF
TRBV19	-	few	TRBJ1-1	TGTGCCAGTAGTATGGAGGGGATGAACACTGAAGCTTTCTTT	CASSMEGMNTEAFF
TRBV12-5	-	-	TRBJ2-6	TGTGCTAGTGGTTTGGTAATCTCTGGGGCCAACGTCCTGACTTTC	CASGLVISGANVLTF
TRBV7-8	-	few	TRBJ1-2	TGTGCCAGCAGCCAAGGGGGTCTCGGCTACACCTTC	CASSQGGLGYTF
TRBV20-1	-	few	TRBJ1-4	TGCAGTCTTATAGCCCCGCGGGATCCTAATGAAAAACTGTTTTTT	CSLIAPRDPNEKLFF
TRBV5-4	TRBD1	-	TRBJ2-2	TGTGCCAGCAGCCGGGACAGGGGAAGTACCGGGGAGCTGTTTTTT	CASSRDRGSTGELFF
TRBV19	-	-	TRBJ1-1	TGTGCCAGTAGTACCCGGACGGCGAACACTGAAGCTTTCTTT	CASSTRTANTEAFF
TRBV7-2	-	few	TRBJ1-2	TGTGCCAGCCGAGGGGTGGGCTATGGCTACACCTTC	CASRGVGYGYTF
TRBV12-3/TRBV12-4	TRBD2	-	TRBJ2-3	TGTGCCAGCACGACGGAACGGGGGGTGATCCGGCCAGATACGCAGTATTTT	CASTTERGVIRPDTQYF
TRBV6-5	TRBD1	-	TRBJ2-5	TGTGCCAGCAGTTACTCTCCAGGGGGTTCGGAGACCCAGTACTTC	CASSYSPGGSETQYF
TRBV5-4	TRBD2	few	TRBJ2-1	TGTGCCAGCAGCACCTGGACTAGTGGTCCAAGTGAGCAGTTCTTC	CASSTWTSGPSEQFF
TRBV20-1	-	-	TRBJ1-1	TGCAGTGCTAGACGGGTTGACGGCTTGGTTGAAGCTTTCTTT	CSARRVDGLVEAFF
TRBV19	-	-	TRBJ2-1	TGTGCCACTGGTATTGAGAGTGAGCAGTTCTTC	CATGIESEQFF
TRBV7-9	-	-	TRBJ2-1	TGTGCCAGCAGCCCCCAGGGGAGTCTTGAGCAGTTCTTC	CASSPQGSLEQFF
TRBV7-2	TRBD1	-	TRBJ1-2	TGTGCCAGCAGCCCCCGGACAGGGCGGGATGGCTACGCCTTC	CASSPRTGRDGYAF
TRBV3-1	TRBD2	-	TRBJ2-1	TGTGCCAGCAGCCAAGATGGACTAGCGGCCACCTACAATGAGCAGTTCTTC	CASSQDGLAATYNEQFF
TRBV12-3/TRBV12-4	-	-	TRBJ1-6	TGTGCCAGCAGTTTAAACGGCTCACCCCTCCACTTT	CASSLNGSPLHF
TRBV13	-	-	TRBJ1-1	TGTGCCAGCAGCTTAGCAGGAGTTCGGAACACTGAAGCTTTCTTT	CASSLAGVRNTEAFF
TRBV6-5	-	few	TRBJ1-1	TGTGCCAGCAGTTACGGGGGACCTGAAGCTTTCTTT	CASSYGGPEAFF
TRBV5-1	TRBD2	once	TRBJ2-7	TGCGCCAGCAGCTTTAGACTAGCGGATACCTACGAGCAGTACTTC	CASSFRLADTYEQYF
TRBV13	-	-	TRBJ2-6	TGTGCCAGCAGCTTAGACTCTGGGGCCAACGTCCTGACTTTC	CASSLDSGANVLTF
TRBV12-3/TRBV12-4	-	-	TRBJ1-5	TGTGCCAGCAGTTTAGTATCTAGCAATCAGCCCCAGCATTTT	CASSLVSSNQPQHF
TRBV7-3	-	-	TRBJ2-1	TGTGCCAGCAGCTTAAGAGGCGGGCACGGCTACAATGAGCAGTTCTTC	CASSLRGGHGYNEQFF
TRBV15	-	-	TRBJ2-3	TGTGCCACCAGCAATGAACTACGACGGAGCACAGATACGCAGTATTTT	CATSNELRRSTDTQYF
TRBV29-1	TRBD1	few	TRBJ2-7	TGCAGCGCAGCGAACTTGGGACAGGGGGTCAACGAGCAGTACTTC	CSAANLGQGVNEQYF
TRBV19	TRBD1	-	TRBJ1-1	TGTGCCAGTACCATCAAGGGACAGACGCTCGAAGCTTTCTTT	CASTIKGQTLEAFF
TRBV6-8	-	few	TRBJ2-3	TGTGCCAGCAGTTACGGCGGGGGCACAGATACGCAGTATTTT	CASSYGGGTDTQYF
TRBV11-3	-	once	TRBJ2-3	TGTGCCAGCAGCCCGCGGGGAAGTTCTAGCACAGATACGCAGTATTTT	CASSPRGSSSTDTQYF
TRBV20-1	TRBD1	-	TRBJ1-5	TGCAGTGCTAAATGGTCGGGACAGGGCTATAGCAATCAGCCCCAGCATTTT	CSAKWSGQGYSNQPQHF
TRBV7-3	TRBD2	few	TRBJ2-5	TGTGCCAGCAGCCCTGGGACTAGCGGGGGTGAGACCCAGTACTTC	CASSPGTSGGETQYF
TRBV6-1	-	-	TRBJ2-2	TGTGCCAGCAGTTCCGGGGAGGTCACCGGGGAGCTGTTTTTT	CASSSGEVTGELFF
TRBV5-1	-	-	TRBJ1-5	TGCGCCAGCAGCTTGGGTGGGGGGGTCAATCAGCCCCAGCATTTT	CASSLGGGVNQPQHF
TRBV4-1	TRBD1	few	TRBJ2-7	TGCGCCAGCAGCCAAGATCTGGACAGGCCACTAACCTACGAGCAGTACTTC	CASSQDLDRPLTYEQYF
TRBV6-5	-	-	TRBJ2-3	TGTGCCAGCAGTTACCGGGGTGCGGGTACGCAGTATTTT	CASSYRGAGTQYF
TRBV12-3/TRBV12-4	-	many	TRBJ1-1	TGTGCCAGCAGTTTAGGGTTCAGGAGCACTGAAGCTTTCTTT	CASSLGFRSTEAFF
TRBV11-2	-	few	TRBJ2-3	TGTGCCAGCTCCATTAGGGGGCCGGCGGGAGGCAAAAACACAGATACGCAGTATTTT	CASSIRGPAGGKNTDTQYF
TRBV19	-	-	TRBJ1-1	TGTGCCAGTAGTATATCGAAGAACACTGAAGCTTTCTTT	CASSISKNTEAFF
TRBV11-2	TRBD2	few	TRBJ2-3	TGTGCCAGCAGCCGACTAGCGAGACCCACAGATACGCAGTATTTT	CASSRLARPTDTQYF